A selection of T cell receptor beta chains follows, all from one sample in a study of blood T cell repertoires in COVID-19. Only in-frame clones appear in the TCRdb table, and some are missing; sequencing was by immunoSEQ multiplex PCR. The table has about 140,000 clones, more than 65% seen once. Material: peripheral blood. Source of these receptors: a woman aged 60-70 years with acute or convalescent COVID-19. CDR3s include the opening cysteine and the closing phenylalanine or tryptophan. A D gene is named only where the DNA matches it firmly. Only some rows state a clone size, as once, few, many or a class for expanded clones.

TRBJ2-1,TRBD2,TRBV19,-,TGTGCCAGTACTCCGACTAGCGGGCGTTACAATGAGCAGTTCTTC,CASTPTSGRYNEQFF
TRBJ1-3,-,TRBV15,-,TGTGCCACCAGGCTAGACAGAAACTCTGGAAACACCATATATTTT,CATRLDRNSGNTIYF
TRBJ2-7,-,TRBV15,few,TGTGCCACCAGCAGAGATTGGGACACCTACGAGCAGTACTTC,CATSRDWDTYEQYF
TRBJ1-2,-,TRBV28,-,TGTGCCAGCAGTTTGCCCCTAACAGATTCCACTCCCCACTATGGCTACACCTTC,CASSLPLTDSTPHYGYTF
TRBJ1-2,-,TRBV11-2,-,TGTGCCAGCAGCTTAGACAGGGTAGACGGCTACACCTTC,CASSLDRVDGYTF
TRBJ2-5,-,TRBV24-1,-,TGTGCCACCAGTGATCACCGACAGAGGGAGACCCAGTACTTC,CATSDHRQRETQYF
TRBJ2-5,-,TRBV11-3,-,TGTGCCAGCAGCTTAAAGGTCCCTAACCAGCGGGAGACCCAGTACTTC,CASSLKVPNQRETQYF
TRBJ1-3,-,TRBV29-1,-,TGCAGCGTTGAAGAGTCTGGCGGAATCGGAAACACCATATATTTT,CSVEESGGIGNTIYF
TRBJ1-1,TRBD1,TRBV11-2,few,TGTGCCAGCAGCCTACGATCGACAGGGGGGACTGAAGCTTTCTTT,CASSLRSTGGTEAFF
TRBJ1-3,-,TRBV28,-,TGTGCCAGCAGTCTACAGACGTATGGAAACACCATATATTTT,CASSLQTYGNTIYF
TRBJ1-3,-,TRBV4-1,-,TGCGCCAGCAGCCAAGCGGGGACTGGAAACACCATATATTTT,CASSQAGTGNTIYF
TRBJ2-1,-,TRBV28,-,TGTGCCAGCAGTTTAGCGGACATCTCTTACAATGAGCAGTTCTTC,CASSLADISYNEQFF
TRBJ1-5,-,TRBV7-2,-,TGTGCCAGCAGCTCAGGGCTCAATCAGCCCCAGCATTTT,CASSSGLNQPQHF
TRBJ1-4,TRBD1,TRBV29-1,-,TGCAGCGTTGCGCAGGGGGCCTCTAATGAAAAACTGTTTTTT,CSVAQGASNEKLFF
TRBJ1-5,TRBD1,TRBV28,-,TGTGCCAGCTCCCCTCAGGGGGCGCCAAATCAGCCCCAGCATTTT,CASSPQGAPNQPQHF
TRBJ2-3,-,TRBV15,-,TGTGCCACCAGCACCCGTTTTGCCGGAGATACGCAGTATTTT,CATSTRFAGDTQYF
TRBJ2-2,-,TRBV4-1,-,TGCGCCAGCAGCCAAGATCCGTATCCCCAGCTGTTTTTT,CASSQDPYPQLFF
TRBJ2-1,TRBD2,TRBV7-3,-,TGTGCCAGCAGCCCCGCTTTGGGACTAGCGGCAGGTGAGCAGTTCTTC,CASSPALGLAAGEQFF
TRBJ2-1,TRBD2,TRBV19,once,TGTGCCAGTAGTGGTGGGACTAGCTGGGACAATGAGCAGTTCTTC,CASSGGTSWDNEQFF
TRBJ2-1,TRBD2,TRBV3-1/TRBV3-2,few,TGTGCCAGCAGCCACACGTGGGCTAGCGGGAGTGGTGAGCAGTTCTTC,CASSHTWASGSGEQFF
TRBJ2-1,TRBD2,TRBV15,-,TGTGCCACCAGCAGGGTAAGACTAGCGGGAGATATCAATGAGCAGTTCTTC,CATSRVRLAGDINEQFF
TRBJ1-2,TRBD1,TRBV4-3,few,TGCGCCAGCAGCCAACAAGCACAGGGGAACTATGGCTACACCTTC,CASSQQAQGNYGYTF
TRBJ1-1,-,TRBV10-2,-,TGCGCCAGCCGCCCCTCCAGGGCCTCGTCTTCCACTGAAGCTTTCTTT,CASRPSRASSSTEAFF
TRBJ2-2,-,TRBV27,-,TGTGCCAGCAGTGCAGGGACGAACACCGGGGAGCTGTTTTTT,CASSAGTNTGELFF
TRBJ1-1,-,TRBV18,-,TGTGCCAGCTCACCACAATGGGACACATCTGAAGCTTTCTTT,CASSPQWDTSEAFF
TRBJ1-4,TRBD1,TRBV3-1/TRBV3-2,-,TGTGCCAGCAGCCAAGATCAGGGACAGGCCTTGTTTTTT,CASSQDQGQALFF
TRBJ2-5,TRBD1,TRBV25-1,-,TGTGCCAGCAGTGCACCCACAGGGGGCGGGGAGACCCAGTACTTC,CASSAPTGGGETQYF
TRBJ1-2,TRBD1,TRBV5-4,few,TGTGCCAGCAGCATCCCCAGACAGGGGGCTAACTATGGCTACACCTTC,CASSIPRQGANYGYTF
TRBJ2-7,-,TRBV28,-,TGTGCCAGCAGTCTCCGTAGGGGTTTTTACGAGCAGTACTTC,CASSLRRGFYEQYF
TRBJ2-7,-,TRBV12-3/TRBV12-4,many,TGTGCCAGCAAGGCCAGGTCGCGGGACGAGCAGTACTTC,CASKARSRDEQYF
TRBJ1-2,TRBD1,TRBV27,-,TGTGCCAGCAGTTTATCGATGAACAGGGGGCGCCTAGGCTACACCTTC,CASSLSMNRGRLGYTF
TRBJ2-3,TRBD2,TRBV3-1/TRBV3-2,-,TGTGCCAGCAGCCTCGGGACTAACCGGCGCACAGATACGCAGTATTTT,CASSLGTNRRTDTQYF
TRBJ1-6,TRBD1,TRBV19,-,TGTGCCAGTAGTGCTGGACAGGGGAATTCACCCCTCCACTTT,CASSAGQGNSPLHF
TRBJ2-1,TRBD2,TRBV3-1/TRBV3-2,once,TGTGCCAGCAGCCAAGAAAGAGCTAGCGGGAGGGGCAATGAGCAGTTCTTC,CASSQERASGRGNEQFF
TRBJ2-7,-,TRBV5-6,-,TGTGCCAGCAGCTTGGCACTGTCATACGAGCAGTACTTC,CASSLALSYEQYF
TRBJ1-5,-,TRBV20-1,-,TGCAGTGCCAGTCAGGGTTCTGATCAGCCCCAGCATTTT,CSASQGSDQPQHF
TRBJ1-5,TRBD1,TRBV7-8,once,TGTGCCAGCAGCTTAGCATCGACAGGGGGGACTCAGCCCCAGCATTTT,CASSLASTGGTQPQHF
TRBJ2-7,TRBD1,TRBV5-1,once,TGCGCCAGCAGCGGACGGACAGGGGTTTCCTACGAGCAGTACTTC,CASSGRTGVSYEQYF
TRBJ2-1,TRBD2,TRBV28,-,TGTGCCAGCAGTTTACCCCCTTTGGTAGCGGGAGTAGATGAGCAGTTCTTC,CASSLPPLVAGVDEQFF
TRBJ1-5,TRBD1,TRBV7-8,-,TGTGCCAGCAGCTTATCAGGGGGCGATCAGCCCCAGCATTTT,CASSLSGGDQPQHF
TRBJ2-1,-,TRBV5-1,-,TGCGCCAGCAGCTTGACCGGGAAGGAGTCATGGGAGCAGTTCTTC,CASSLTGKESWEQFF
TRBJ2-1,TRBD2,TRBV30,-,TGTGCCTGGAGTACATCTAGCGGGAGGGCCTCGGGGAGCTCCTACAATGAGCAGTTCTTC,CAWSTSSGRASGSSYNEQFF
TRBJ1-1,-,TRBV21-1,-,TGTGCCAGCAGCACCCCCGGGAGCGGGAGGAACACTGAAGCTTTCTTT,CASSTPGSGRNTEAFF
TRBJ2-3,-,TRBV24-1,-,TGTGCCACCAGTGATCCTCCCGGAACGGGGATCACAGATACGCAGTATTTT,CATSDPPGTGITDTQYF
TRBJ2-3,TRBD2,TRBV10-3,-,TGTGCCATCACCCCGACAGGGCGAGAGCGGGAGGGAGACACAGATACGCAGTATTTT,CAITPTGREREGDTDTQYF
TRBJ2-4,TRBD2,TRBV24-1,-,TGTGCCACCAGTCCGGGGGGGGGAAACATTCAGTACTTC,CATSPGGGNIQYF
TRBJ2-1,-,TRBV2,-,TGTGCCAGCGAACGGGAGAGGTACAATGAGCAGTTCTTC,CASERERYNEQFF
TRBJ2-1,TRBD2,TRBV6-2/TRBV6-3,-,TGTGCCAGCAGCTCCGGGACTAGCGGAGCCCGATCCTACAATGAGCAGTTCTTC,CASSSGTSGARSYNEQFF
TRBJ1-2,TRBD1,TRBV7-6,-,TGTGCCAGCAGCCCAGGGGGTCAATCGAACTATGGCTACACCTTC,CASSPGGQSNYGYTF
TRBJ2-3,-,TRBV5-1,-,TGCGCCAGCAGCCCTAGCCCCCATGGGGATACGCAGTATTTT,CASSPSPHGDTQYF
TRBJ1-5,-,TRBV19,-,TGTGCCAGTAGTATAGACCGTAGACAGGCGGATAGCAATCAGCCCCAGCATTTT,CASSIDRRQADSNQPQHF
TRBJ2-1,-,TRBV11-3,-,TGTGCCAGCAGCTTATACAGGCTTGATGAGCAGTTCTTC,CASSLYRLDEQFF
TRBJ2-2,-,TRBV5-1,once,TGCGCCAGCAGCTTGTCGGTGGTGTCTACCGGGGAGCTGTTTTTT,CASSLSVVSTGELFF
TRBJ1-1,-,TRBV7-9,-,TGTGCCAGCAGCTTTAGCACTGAAGCTTTCTTT,CASSFSTEAFF
TRBJ1-2,-,TRBV3-1/TRBV3-2,-,TGTGCCAGCAGCCAGTCAGAAATCTATGGCTACACCTTC,CASSQSEIYGYTF
TRBJ2-2,TRBD2,TRBV10-2,-,TGCGCCAGCAGTGAGTTCCCCGAGCGGGAGATGGGCACCGGGGAGCTGTTTTTT,CASSEFPEREMGTGELFF